These 12 T cell receptor beta chains came from one sample sequenced in a study of T cell responses to AZD1222 COVID-19 vaccine. The method was immunoSEQ multiplex PCR; TCRdb's version includes in-frame clones alone and lacks a portion of them. The top ten hold over 15% of the sample, which has more than 85,000 clones, roughly 84% seen once. The sample was peripheral blood, taken on day 0 of AZD1222 vaccination. The receptors originated from an adult in good health.

The genes are TRBV6-6 and TRBJ2-2; D is perhaps TRBD2 (5 bases). Between the trimmed V and J ends, which lost 6 bases and 2 bases, there was a span of 16 bases. There are 16 residues in the CDR3. CDR1 is MNHNY, CDR2 SVGAGI, per germline (reference sequence). DNA for the CDR3: TGTGCCAGCAGGCGGGTAGGAACAGTTAACACCGGGGAGCTGTTTTTT. It is translated as CASRRVGTVNTGELFF.

The rearrangement uses TRBV4-3 and TRBJ2-1; 7 bases agree with TRBD2. Unmatched junction bases numbered 5, after V lost 1 base and J lost 5 bases. This CDR3 is built from 15 residues. Germline CDR1 is LGHNA and CDR2 is YSLEER. CDR3 nucleotides: TGCGCCAGCAGCCAAGTAACTAGCGCCGACAATGAGCAGTTCTTC. Translation gives CASSQVTSADNEQFF.

The rearrangement joins TRBV10-1 to TRBJ1-1; D remains unclear. The CDR3 runs to 13 residues. Germline V lookup: CDR1 WNHNN, CDR2 SYGVQD (reference sequence). Trimming took 6 bases from V and 1 from J, leaving 9 bases between them. The chain's CDR3 is CASSAAENTEAFF. DNA of the CDR3: TGCGCCAGCAGCGCCGCCGAGAACACTGAAGCTTTCTTT.

This chain connects TRBV4-2 to TRBJ2-2; D is possibly TRBD2 (6 bases). The germline V and J ends were trimmed by 2 bases and 2 bases, with 12 bases remaining between them. This CDR3 is 16 amino acids long. CDR1 and CDR2 (germline): LGHNA, YNFKEQ. Written as DNA, the CDR3 is TGTGCCAGCAGCCAAATGGGGGGTCTTAACACCGGGGAGCTGTTTTTT. Its protein product is CASSQMGGLNTGELFF.

The gene calls are TRBV4-2 and TRBJ1-2, with a weak D call TRBD1 (6 bases). The V gene's germline CDR1 is LGHNA and CDR2 YNFKEQ. The CDR3 is 16 residues long. V lost 0 bases and J lost 4, with 15 bases in between. Here the CDR3 DNA reads TGTGCCAGCAGCCAAGATCCACAGGGTGGTTCCTATGGCTACACCTTC. It is translated as CASSQDPQGGSYGYTF.

The chain links TRBV11-2 to TRBJ2-3, with 9 bases aligning to TRBD2. The length of the CDR3 is 17 residues. CDR1 and CDR2 (germline): SGHAT, FQNNGV. The V gene end was trimmed by 2 bases and the J gene end by 6 bases; junction bases not matched to a gene: 12. The CDR3 is CASSLRWIAGDSDTQYF. The CDR3 nucleotides read TGTGCCAGCAGCTTAAGGTGGATAGCGGGAGATTCGGATACGCAGTATTTT.

The chain carries TRBV7-9 and TRBJ1-1; weak D call: TRBD1 (6 bases). Trimming took off 8 bases at V and 11 bases at J, with 21 bases between the two ends. In germline, CDR1 is SEHNR, CDR2 FQNEAQ (reference sequence). CDR3 length: 13 residues. The CDR3 is CASRRGAGDSAFF. The DNA for the CDR3 is TGTGCCAGCCGCCGGGGGGCGGGGGATTCTGCTTTCTTT.

This clone was seen more than once but under ten times. The chain carries TRBV9 and TRBJ2-1, with 8 bases lining up with TRBD2. J gave up 3 bases and V 3 bases, and 5 bases lay outside the gene matches. The CDR3 spans 15 residues. The germline gives CDR1 SGDLS, CDR2 YYNGEE. The CDR3 DNA reads as TGTGCCAGCAGCGGTAGCGGGGTTTACTACAATGAGCAGTTCTTC. Translated, it gives CASSGSGVYYNEQFF.

In this sample, this clone turned up many times. The rearrangement joins TRBV28 to TRBJ1-5; D call uncertain. Trimming shortened V by 5 bases and J by 11 bases, and 13 bases separated the two germline ends. There are 12 residues in the CDR3. CDR1 and CDR2 from the germline V gene are MDHEN and SYDVKM. The CDR3 nucleotides read TGTGCCAGCAGTCGCGAAGGTAGGTCCCAGCATTTT. Amino acids: CASSREGRSQHF.

V usage is TRBV5-1 and J usage is TRBJ1-4; D is uncertain. The V end was cut by 3 bases, the J end by 7 bases, with 13 bases between. Germline CDR1 and CDR2: SGHRS and YFSETQ. This CDR3 spans 14 amino acids. The CDR3 DNA reads as TGCGCCAGCAGCTCGGGAATGGTTGGTGAAAAACTGTTTTTT. Protein product: CASSSGMVGEKLFF.

The V call is TRBV6-5, the J call TRBJ2-5, with D tentatively TRBD1 or TRBD2 (5 bases each). V was pared by 10 bases and J by 5 bases, with 14 bases between. The CDR3 covers 12 residues. Germline CDR1 is MNHEY and CDR2 is SVGAGI. CDR3: CATSRGDETQYF. CDR3 DNA sequence: TGTGCCACCTCCAGAGGGGACGAGACCCAGTACTTC.

This chain links TRBV9 with TRBJ2-2; 7 nucleotides line up with TRBD1. Looked up from germline, CDR1 is SGDLS and CDR2 is YYNGEE. This CDR3 has 14 residues. V lost 3 bases, J lost 9 bases, and 8 bases stayed unmatched. CDR3 bases: TGTGCCAGCAGCGGGGACAGTAAAGTCAGGGAGCTGTTTTTT. Translated: CASSGDSKVRELFF. The full variable domain, rest sourced from reference TRBV9 and TRBJ2-2, is DSGVTQTPKHLITATGQRVTLRCSPRSGDLSVYWYQQSLDQGLQFLIQYYNGEERAKGNILERFSAQQFPDLHSELNLSSLELGDSALYFCASSGDSKVRELFFGEGSRLTVL.